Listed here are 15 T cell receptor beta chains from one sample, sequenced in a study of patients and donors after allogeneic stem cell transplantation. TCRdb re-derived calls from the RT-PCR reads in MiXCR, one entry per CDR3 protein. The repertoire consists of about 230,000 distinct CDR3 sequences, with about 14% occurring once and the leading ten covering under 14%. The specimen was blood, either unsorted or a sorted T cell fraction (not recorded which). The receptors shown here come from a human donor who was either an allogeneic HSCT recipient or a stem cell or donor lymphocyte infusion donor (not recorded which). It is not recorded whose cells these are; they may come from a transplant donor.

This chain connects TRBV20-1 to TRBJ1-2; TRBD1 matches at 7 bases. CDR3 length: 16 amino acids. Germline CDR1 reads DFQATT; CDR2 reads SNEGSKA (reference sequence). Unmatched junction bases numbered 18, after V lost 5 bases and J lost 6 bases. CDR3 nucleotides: TGCAGTGCTGACGATTTAGAGGGGGCGCCAGGGGATGGCTACACCTTC. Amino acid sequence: CSADDLEGAPGDGYTF.

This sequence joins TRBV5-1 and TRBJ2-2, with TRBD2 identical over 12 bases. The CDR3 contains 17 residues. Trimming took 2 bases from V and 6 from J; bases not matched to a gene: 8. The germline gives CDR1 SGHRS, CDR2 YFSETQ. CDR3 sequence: CASSFPSGRAAAGELFF. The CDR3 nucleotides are TGCGCCAGCAGCTTTCCTAGCGGGAGGGCCGCCGCCGGGGAGCTGTTTTTT.

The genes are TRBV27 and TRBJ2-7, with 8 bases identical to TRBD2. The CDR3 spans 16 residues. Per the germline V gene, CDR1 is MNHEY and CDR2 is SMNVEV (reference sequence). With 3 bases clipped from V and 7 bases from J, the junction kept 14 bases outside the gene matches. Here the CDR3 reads CASSLGLVSPPGEQYF. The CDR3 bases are TGTGCCAGCAGTTTGGGACTAGTCTCCCCCCCTGGTGAGCAGTACTTC.

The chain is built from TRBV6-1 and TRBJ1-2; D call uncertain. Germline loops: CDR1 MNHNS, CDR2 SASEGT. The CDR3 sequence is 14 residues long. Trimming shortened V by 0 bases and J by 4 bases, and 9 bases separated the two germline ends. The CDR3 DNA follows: TGTGCCAGCAGTGAAGCAGGGCCTGGCTATGGCTACACCTTC. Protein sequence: CASSEAGPGYGYTF.

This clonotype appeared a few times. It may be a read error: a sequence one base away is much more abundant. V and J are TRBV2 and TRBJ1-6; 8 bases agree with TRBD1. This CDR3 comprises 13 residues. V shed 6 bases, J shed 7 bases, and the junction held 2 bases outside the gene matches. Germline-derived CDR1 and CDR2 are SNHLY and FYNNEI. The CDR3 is CASRDRENSPLHF. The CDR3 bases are TGTGCCAGCAGGGACAGGGAAAATTCACCCCTCCACTTT. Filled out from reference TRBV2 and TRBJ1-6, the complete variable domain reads EPEVTQTPSHQVTQMGQEVILRCVPISNHLYFYWYRQILGQKVEFLVSFYNNEISEKSEIFDDQFSVERPDGSNFTLKIRSTKLEDSAMYFCASRDRENSPLHFGNGTRLTVT.

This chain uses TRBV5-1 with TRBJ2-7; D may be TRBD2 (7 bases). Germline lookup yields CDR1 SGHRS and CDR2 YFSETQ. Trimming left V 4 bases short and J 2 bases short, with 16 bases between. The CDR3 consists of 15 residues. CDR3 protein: CASSIQGGITYEQYF. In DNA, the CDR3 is TGCGCCAGCAGCATACAGGGAGGGATAACCTACGAGCAGTACTTC.

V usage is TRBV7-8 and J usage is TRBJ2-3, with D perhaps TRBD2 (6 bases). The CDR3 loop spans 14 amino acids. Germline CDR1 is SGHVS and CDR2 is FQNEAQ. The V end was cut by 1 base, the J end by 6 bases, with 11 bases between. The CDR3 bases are TGTGCCAGCAGCTTAGTACTAGCTTCCGATACGCAGTATTTT. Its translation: CASSLVLASDTQYF.

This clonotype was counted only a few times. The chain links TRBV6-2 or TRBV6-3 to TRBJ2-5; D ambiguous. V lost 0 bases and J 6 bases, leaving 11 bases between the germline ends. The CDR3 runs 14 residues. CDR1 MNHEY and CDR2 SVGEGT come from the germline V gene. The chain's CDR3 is CASSYSVRAKTQYF. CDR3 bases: TGTGCCAGCAGTTACTCGGTACGGGCCAAGACCCAGTACTTC.

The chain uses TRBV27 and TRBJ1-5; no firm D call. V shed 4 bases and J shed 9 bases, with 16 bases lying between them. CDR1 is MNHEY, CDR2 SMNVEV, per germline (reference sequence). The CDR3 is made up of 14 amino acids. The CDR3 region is CASSSSPARWPQHF. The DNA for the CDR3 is TGTGCCAGCAGTTCCTCGCCAGCCCGGTGGCCCCAGCATTTT.

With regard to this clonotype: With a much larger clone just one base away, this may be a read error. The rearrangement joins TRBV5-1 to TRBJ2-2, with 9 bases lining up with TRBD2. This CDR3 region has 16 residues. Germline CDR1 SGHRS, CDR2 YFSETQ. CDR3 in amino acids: CASSLATSGNTVELFF. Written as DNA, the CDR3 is TGCGCCAGCAGCTTGGCGACTAGCGGCAACACCGTGGAGCTGTTTTTT.

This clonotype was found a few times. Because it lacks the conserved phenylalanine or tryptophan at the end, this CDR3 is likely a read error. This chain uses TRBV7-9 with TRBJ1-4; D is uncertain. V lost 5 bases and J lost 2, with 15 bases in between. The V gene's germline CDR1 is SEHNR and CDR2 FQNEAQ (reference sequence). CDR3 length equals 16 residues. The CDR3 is CASSPPGGRTNEKLFL. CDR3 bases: TGTGCCAGCAGCCCGCCGGGCGGGAGGACTAATGAAAAACTGTTTCTT.

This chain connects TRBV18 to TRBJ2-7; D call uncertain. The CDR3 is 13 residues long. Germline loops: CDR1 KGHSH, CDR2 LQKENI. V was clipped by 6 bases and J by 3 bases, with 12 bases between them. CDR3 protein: CASSRGGNYEQYF. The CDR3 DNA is TGTGCCAGCTCGCGTGGCGGCAACTACGAGCAGTACTTC. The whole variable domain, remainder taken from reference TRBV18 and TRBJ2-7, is NAGVMQNPRHLVRRRGQEARLRCSPMKGHSHVYWYRQLPEEGLKFMVYLQKENIIDESGMPKERFSAEFPKEGPSILRIQQVVRGDSAAYFCASSRGGNYEQYFGPGTRLTVT.

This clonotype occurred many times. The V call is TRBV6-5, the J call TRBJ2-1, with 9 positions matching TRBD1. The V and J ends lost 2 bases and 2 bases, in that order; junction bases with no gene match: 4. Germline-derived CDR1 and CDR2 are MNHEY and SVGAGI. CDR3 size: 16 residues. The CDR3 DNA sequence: TGTGCCAGCAGTTACCGGGACAGGGTCCCCTACAATGAGCAGTTCTTC. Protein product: CASSYRDRVPYNEQFF.

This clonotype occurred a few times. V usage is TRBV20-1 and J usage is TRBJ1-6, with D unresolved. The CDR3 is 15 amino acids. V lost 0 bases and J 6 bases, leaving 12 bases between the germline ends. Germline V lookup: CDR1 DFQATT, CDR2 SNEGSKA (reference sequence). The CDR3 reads CSARDSVTGNSPLHF. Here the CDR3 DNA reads TGCAGTGCTAGAGATAGTGTGACCGGTAATTCACCCCTCCACTTT.

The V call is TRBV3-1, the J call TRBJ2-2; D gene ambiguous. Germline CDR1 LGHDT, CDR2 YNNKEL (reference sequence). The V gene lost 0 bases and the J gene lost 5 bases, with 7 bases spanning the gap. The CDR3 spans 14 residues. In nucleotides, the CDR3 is TGTGCCAGCAGCCAAGATACGGAAACCGGGGAGCTGTTTTTT. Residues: CASSQDTETGELFF. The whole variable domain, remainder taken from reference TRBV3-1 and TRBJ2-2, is DTAVSQTPKYLVTQMGNDKSIKCEQNLGHDTMYWYKQDSKKFLKIMFSYNNKELIINETVPNRFSPKSPDKAHLNLHINSLELGDSAVYFCASSQDTETGELFFGEGSRLTVL.